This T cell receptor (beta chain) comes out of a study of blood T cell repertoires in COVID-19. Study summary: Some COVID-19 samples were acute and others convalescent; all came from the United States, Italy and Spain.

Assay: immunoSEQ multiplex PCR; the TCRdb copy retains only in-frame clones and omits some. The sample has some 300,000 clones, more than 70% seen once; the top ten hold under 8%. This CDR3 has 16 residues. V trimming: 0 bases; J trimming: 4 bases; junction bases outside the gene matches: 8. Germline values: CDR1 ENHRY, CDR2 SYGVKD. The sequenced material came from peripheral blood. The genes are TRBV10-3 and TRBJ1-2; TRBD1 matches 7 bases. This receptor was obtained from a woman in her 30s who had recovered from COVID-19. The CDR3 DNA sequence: TGTGCCATCAGTGAGTCGATTTGGACAGGCCGCTATGGCTACACCTTC. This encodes CAISESIWTGRYGYTF.